This TCR beta chain was captured in a study of CD8 T cells in ankylosing spondylitis. Study observations and caveats: Disease-associated clones were reportedly significantly overrepresented in matched ankylosing spondylitis synovial fluid.

This CDR3 region has 13 residues. Germline CDR1 reads SGHRS; CDR2 reads YFSETQ. With 0 bases removed from V and 7 bases from J, the gap between germline ends came to 8 bases. The sample holds many counts of this clonotype. The antigen is undetermined. TCRdb called the 5' RACE reads again in MiXCR, with one record for every CDR3 protein. This repertoire shows 250,000 or so distinct CDR3 sequences, 20% to 30% found once; its top ten account for 0.61%. This TCR derives from a male donor with ankylosing spondylitis or in good health (not recorded which). The material sequenced was blood, either unsorted or a sorted T cell fraction (not recorded which). The V gene is TRBV5-1, the J gene TRBJ2-1; no definite D call. The CDR3 sequence: CASSLEQLNEQFF. CDR3 nucleotides: TGCGCCAGCAGCTTGGAGCAGTTGAATGAGCAGTTCTTC.